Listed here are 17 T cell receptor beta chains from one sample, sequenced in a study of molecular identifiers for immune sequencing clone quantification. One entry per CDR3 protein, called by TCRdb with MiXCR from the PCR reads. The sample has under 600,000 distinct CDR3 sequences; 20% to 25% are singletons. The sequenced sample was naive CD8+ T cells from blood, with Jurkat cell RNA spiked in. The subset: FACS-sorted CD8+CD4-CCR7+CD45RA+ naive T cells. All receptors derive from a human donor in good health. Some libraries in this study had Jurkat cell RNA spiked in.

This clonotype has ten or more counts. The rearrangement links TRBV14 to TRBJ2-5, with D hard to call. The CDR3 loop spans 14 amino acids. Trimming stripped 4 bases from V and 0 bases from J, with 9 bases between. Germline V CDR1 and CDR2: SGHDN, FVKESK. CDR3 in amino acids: CASSPVMYQETQYF. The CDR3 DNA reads TGTGCCAGCAGCCCTGTTATGTACCAAGAGACCCAGTACTTC.

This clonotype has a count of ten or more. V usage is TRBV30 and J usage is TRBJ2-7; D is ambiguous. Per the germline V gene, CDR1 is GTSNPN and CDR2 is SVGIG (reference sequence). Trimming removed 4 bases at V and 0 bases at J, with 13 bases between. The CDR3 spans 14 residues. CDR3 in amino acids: CAWIAAANSYEQYF. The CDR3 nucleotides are TGTGCCTGGATCGCCGCGGCCAACTCCTACGAGCAGTACTTC.

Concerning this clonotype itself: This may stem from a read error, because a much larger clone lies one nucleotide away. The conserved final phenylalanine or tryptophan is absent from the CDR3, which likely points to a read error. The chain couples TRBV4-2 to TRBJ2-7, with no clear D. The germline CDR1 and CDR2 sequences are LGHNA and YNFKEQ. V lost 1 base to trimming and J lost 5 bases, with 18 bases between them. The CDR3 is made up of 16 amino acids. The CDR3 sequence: CASSQAPGQVGDEQYS. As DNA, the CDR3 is TGTGCCAGCAGCCAAGCGCCTGGTCAGGTTGGGGACGAGCAGTACTCC.

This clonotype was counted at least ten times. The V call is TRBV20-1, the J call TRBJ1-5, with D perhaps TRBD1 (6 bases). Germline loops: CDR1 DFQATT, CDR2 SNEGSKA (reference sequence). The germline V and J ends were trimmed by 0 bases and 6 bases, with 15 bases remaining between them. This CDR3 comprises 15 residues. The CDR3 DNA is TGCAGTGCTAGAGATGGGTGGGGGGCTGGTCAGCCCCAGCATTTT. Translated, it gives CSARDGWGAGQPQHF.

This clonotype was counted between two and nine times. DNA of the CDR3: TGTGCCACCCATACAGGGAACACTGAAGCTTTCTTT. Protein product: CATHTGNTEAFF. The chain recombines TRBV6-5 with TRBJ1-1; tentatively, D is TRBD1 (5 bases). This CDR3 contains 12 residues. Per the germline V gene, CDR1 is MNHEY and CDR2 is SVGAGI. V was shortened by 10 bases and J by 1 base, with 10 bases between the two germline ends.

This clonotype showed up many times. CDR3 amino acids: CSARVTSGGPYEQYF. For the CDR3, the DNA is TGCAGTGCTAGAGTAACTAGCGGGGGTCCCTACGAGCAGTACTTC. The chain links TRBV20-1 to TRBJ2-7; 11 bases map to TRBD2. The CDR3 contains 15 residues. V was clipped by 1 base and J by 2 bases; unmatched bases: 4. Looked up from germline, CDR1 is DFQATT and CDR2 is SNEGSKA (reference sequence).

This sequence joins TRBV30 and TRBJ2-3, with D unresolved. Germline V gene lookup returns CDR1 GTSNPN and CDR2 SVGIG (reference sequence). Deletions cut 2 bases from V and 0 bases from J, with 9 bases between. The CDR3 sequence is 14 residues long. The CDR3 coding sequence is TGTGCCTGGAGTCCCGAGACTAGCACAGATACGCAGTATTTT. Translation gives CAWSPETSTDTQYF.

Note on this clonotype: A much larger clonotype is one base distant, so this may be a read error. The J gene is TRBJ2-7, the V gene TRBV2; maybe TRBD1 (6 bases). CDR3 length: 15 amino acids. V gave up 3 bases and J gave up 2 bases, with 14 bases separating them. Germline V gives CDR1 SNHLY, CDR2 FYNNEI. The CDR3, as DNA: TGTGCCAGCAGTGACTCCGGGGCAGGGGCCTACGAGCAGTACTTC. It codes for CASSDSGAGAYEQYF.

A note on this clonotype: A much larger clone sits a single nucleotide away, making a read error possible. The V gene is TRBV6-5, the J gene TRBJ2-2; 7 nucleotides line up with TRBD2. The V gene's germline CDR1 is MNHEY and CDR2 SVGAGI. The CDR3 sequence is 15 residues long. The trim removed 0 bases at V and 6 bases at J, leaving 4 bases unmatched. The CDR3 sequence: CASSYSAGRAGELFF. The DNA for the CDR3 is TGTGCCAGCAGTTACTCAGCGGGAAGAGCCGGGGAGCTGTTTTTT.

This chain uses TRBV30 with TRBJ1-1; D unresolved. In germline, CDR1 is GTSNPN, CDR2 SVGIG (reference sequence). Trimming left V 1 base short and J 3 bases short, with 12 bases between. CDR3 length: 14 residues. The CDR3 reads CAWSGEVSDTEAFF. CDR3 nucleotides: TGTGCCTGGAGTGGCGAAGTATCCGACACTGAAGCTTTCTTT. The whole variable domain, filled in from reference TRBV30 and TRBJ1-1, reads SQTIHQWPATLVQPVGSPLSLECTVEGTSNPNLYWYRQAAGRGLQLLFYSVGIGQISSEVPQNLSASRPQDRQFILSSKKLLLSDSGFYLCAWSGEVSDTEAFFGQGTRLTVV.

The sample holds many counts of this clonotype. The CDR3 loop reads CASSPWSLTDTQYF. CDR3 in DNA: TGTGCCAGTAGTCCCTGGTCCCTCACAGATACGCAGTATTTT. The rearrangement links TRBV19 to TRBJ2-3, with D uncertain. Trimming took off 5 bases at V and 2 bases at J, with 11 bases between the two ends. The length of the CDR3 is 14 residues. CDR1 is LNHDA and CDR2 is SQIVND in the germline V gene (reference sequence).

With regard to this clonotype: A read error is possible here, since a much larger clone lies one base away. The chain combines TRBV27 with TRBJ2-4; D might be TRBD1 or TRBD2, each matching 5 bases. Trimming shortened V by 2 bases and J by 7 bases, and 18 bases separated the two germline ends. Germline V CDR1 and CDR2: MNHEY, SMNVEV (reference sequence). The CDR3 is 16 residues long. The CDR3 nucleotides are TGTGCCAGCAGTTTAGCTGGAGGTCCTGGGGCCAACATTCAGTACTTC. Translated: CASSLAGGPGANIQYF.

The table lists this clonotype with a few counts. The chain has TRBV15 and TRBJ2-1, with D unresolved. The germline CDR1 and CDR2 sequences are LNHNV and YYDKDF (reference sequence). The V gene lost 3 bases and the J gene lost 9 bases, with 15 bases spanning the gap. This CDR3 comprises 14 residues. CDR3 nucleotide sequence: TGTGCCACCAGCAGCCCATCTGAGGATTTTGAGCAGTTCTTC. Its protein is CATSSPSEDFEQFF.

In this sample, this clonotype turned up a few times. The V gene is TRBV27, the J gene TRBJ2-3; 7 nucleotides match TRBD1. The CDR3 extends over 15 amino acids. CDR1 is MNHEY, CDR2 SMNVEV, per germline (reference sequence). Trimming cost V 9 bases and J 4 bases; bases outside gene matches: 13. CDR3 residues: CASTTPQGIADTQYF. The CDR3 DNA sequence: TGTGCCAGTACGACGCCACAGGGGATCGCAGATACGCAGTATTTT.

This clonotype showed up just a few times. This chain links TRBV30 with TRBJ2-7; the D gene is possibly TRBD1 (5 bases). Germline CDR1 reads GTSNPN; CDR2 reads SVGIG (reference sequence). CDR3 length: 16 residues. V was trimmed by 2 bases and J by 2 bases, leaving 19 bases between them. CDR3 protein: CAWSRATVPTPYEQYF. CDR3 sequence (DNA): TGTGCCTGGAGTCGAGCGACAGTACCGACTCCCTACGAGCAGTACTTC.

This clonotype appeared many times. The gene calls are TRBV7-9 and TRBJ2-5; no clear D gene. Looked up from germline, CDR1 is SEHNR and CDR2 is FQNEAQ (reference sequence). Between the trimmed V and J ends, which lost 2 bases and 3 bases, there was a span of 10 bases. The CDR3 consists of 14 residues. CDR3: CASSLRPEEETQYF. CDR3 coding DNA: TGTGCCAGCAGCTTACGGCCAGAAGAAGAGACCCAGTACTTC.

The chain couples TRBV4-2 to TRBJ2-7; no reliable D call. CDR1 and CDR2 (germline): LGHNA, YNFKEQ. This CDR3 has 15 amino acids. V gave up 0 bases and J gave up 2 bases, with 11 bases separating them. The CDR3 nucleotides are TGTGCCAGCAGCCAAGATGGCGGTTGGACCTACGAGCAGTACTTC. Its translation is CASSQDGGWTYEQYF.